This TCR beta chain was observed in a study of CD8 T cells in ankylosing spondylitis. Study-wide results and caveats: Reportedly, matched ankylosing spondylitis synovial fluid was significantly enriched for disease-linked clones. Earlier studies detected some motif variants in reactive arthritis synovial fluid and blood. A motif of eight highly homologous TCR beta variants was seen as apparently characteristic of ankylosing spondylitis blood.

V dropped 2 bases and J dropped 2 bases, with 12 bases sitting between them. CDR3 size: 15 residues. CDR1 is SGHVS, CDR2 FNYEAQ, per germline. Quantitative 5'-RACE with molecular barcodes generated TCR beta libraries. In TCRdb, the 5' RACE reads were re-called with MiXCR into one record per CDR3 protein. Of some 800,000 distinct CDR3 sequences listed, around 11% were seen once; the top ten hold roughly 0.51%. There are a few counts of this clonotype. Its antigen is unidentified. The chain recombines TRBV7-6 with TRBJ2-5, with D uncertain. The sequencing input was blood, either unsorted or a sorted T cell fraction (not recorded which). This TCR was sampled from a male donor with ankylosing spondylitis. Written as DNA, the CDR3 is TGTGCCAGCAGCTTATATAGCCCCCCACAAGAGACCCAGTACTTC. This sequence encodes CASSLYSPPQETQYF.